Sequencing of this T cell receptor beta chain was carried out in a study of preoperative IRX-2 immunotherapy in early breast cancer (dated by TCRdb to between 2017 and 2020). On this clone itself: This clone's antigen is unknown. Per-base quality was not reported, and no clone a single base away is much larger than it.

Library creation used the immunoSEQ multiplex PCR assay. TCRdb provides this immuneACCESS table in a form limited to in-frame rearrangements. Some clones are lacking; in checked studies, under half of them reflect an unresolved V gene, and why the rest are absent is not known. The table for this sample lists about 3,000 clones; approximately 84% of them were counted only once. 7.5% to 9.5% of the sample goes to the ten largest clones. This specimen's treatment or condition label, per the study, means: preoperative locoregional IRX-2 cytokine immunotherapy. The samples were obtained from a phase Ib study that tested preoperative, locoregional IRX-2 cytokine immunotherapy designed to prime immune responses. Donors were patients with early-stage breast cancer who received IRX-2 before surgery. A distance of 14 bases separates the germline ends of V and J, which lose 8 bases and 7 bases respectively. Sequences GTSNPN (CDR1) and SVGIG (CDR2) are obtained from the germline V gene (reference sequence). Spanning cysteine to phenylalanine, the CDR3 consists of 11 amino acids. Only CDR3 DNA remains: 33 bases, in frame from the first base.

The chain joins TRBV30 to TRBJ1-2; tentative D gene TRBD1, with 5 bases matching. Sequencing used tumor tissue, obtained after IRX-2 immunotherapy. This sequence was found in a human donor with breast cancer. The DNA reads TGTGCCGGGTCCCCAGGGAGTGGCTACACCTTC. It translates as CAGSPGSGYTF.